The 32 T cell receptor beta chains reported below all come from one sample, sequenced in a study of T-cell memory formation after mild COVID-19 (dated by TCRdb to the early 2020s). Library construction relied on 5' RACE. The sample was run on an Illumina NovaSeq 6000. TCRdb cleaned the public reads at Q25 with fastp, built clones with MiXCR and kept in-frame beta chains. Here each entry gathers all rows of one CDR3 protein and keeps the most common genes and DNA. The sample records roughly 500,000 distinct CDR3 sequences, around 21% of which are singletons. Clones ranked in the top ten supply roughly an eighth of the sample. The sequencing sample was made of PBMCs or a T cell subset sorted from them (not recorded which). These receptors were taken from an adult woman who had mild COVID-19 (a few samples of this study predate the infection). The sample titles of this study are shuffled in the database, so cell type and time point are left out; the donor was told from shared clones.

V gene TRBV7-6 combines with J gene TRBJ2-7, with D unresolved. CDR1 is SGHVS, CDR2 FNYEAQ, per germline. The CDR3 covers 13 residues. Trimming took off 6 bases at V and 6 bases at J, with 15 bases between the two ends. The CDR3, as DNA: TGTGCCAGCAGGTCTCTCACGAGGCCCGAGCAGTACTTC. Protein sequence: CASRSLTRPEQYF.

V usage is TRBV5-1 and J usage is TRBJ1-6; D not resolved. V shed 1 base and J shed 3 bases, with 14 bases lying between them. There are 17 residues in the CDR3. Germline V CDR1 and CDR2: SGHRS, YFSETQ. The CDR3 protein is CASSLTPGAVYNSPLHF. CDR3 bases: TGCGCCAGCAGCTTGACCCCGGGAGCCGTCTATAATTCACCCCTCCACTTT.

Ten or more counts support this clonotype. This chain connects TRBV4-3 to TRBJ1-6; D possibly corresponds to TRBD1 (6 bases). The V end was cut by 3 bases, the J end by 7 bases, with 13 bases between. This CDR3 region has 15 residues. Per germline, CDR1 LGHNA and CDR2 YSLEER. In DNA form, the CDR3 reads TGCGCCAGCAGCCACTTGGACAGCAGAAATTCACCCCTCCACTTT. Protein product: CASSHLDSRNSPLHF.

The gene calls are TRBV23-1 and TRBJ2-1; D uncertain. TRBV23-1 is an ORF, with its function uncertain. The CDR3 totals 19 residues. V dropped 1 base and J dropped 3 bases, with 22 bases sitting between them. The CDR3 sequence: CASSQLLPKTARVYNEQFF. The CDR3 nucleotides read TGCGCCAGCAGTCAATTATTACCAAAGACTGCCCGGGTCTACAATGAGCAGTTCTTC.

The CDR3 protein is CASSLIDGGYEQYF. The CDR3 nucleotides are TGTGCCAGCAGCTTAATAGATGGGGGCTACGAGCAGTACTTC. The chain employs TRBV7-8 and TRBJ2-7, with D perhaps given as TRBD1 or TRBD2 (5 bases each). From germline, CDR1 is SGHVS and CDR2 FQNEAQ. V lost 2 bases to trimming and J lost 3 bases, with 11 bases between them. The CDR3 runs to 14 residues.

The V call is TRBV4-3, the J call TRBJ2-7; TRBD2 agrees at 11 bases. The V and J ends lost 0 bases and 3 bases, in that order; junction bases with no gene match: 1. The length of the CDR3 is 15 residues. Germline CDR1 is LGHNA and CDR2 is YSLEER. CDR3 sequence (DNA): TGCGCCAGCAGCCAAGAAACTAGCGGGGGCTACGAGCAGTACTTC. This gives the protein CASSQETSGGYEQYF.

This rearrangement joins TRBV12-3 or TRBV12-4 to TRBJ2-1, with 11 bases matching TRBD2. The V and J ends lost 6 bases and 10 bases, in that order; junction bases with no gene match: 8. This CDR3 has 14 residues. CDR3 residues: CASRLRSGGGEQFF. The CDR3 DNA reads TGTGCCAGCAGGCTACGTAGCGGGGGGGGAGAGCAGTTCTTC.

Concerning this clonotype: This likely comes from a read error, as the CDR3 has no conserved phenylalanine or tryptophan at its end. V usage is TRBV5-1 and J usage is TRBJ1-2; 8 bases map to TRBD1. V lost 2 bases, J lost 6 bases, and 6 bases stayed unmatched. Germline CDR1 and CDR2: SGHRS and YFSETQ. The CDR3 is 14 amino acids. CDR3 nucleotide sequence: TGCGCCAGCAGCTTTGCGGACAGGGCGGATGGCTACACCTTA. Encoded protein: CASSFADRADGYTL.

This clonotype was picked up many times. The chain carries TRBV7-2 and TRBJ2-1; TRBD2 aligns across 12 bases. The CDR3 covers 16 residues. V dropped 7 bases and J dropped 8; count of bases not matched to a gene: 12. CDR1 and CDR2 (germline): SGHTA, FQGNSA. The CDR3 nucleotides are TGTGCCAGCACCCAGAACGGACTAGCGGGACAGGATGAGCAGTTCTTC. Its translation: CASTQNGLAGQDEQFF.

Here the CDR3 reads CASSEGLYSYEQYF. DNA for the CDR3: TGTGCCAGCAGTGAAGGACTGTACTCCTACGAGCAGTACTTC. The gene calls are TRBV6-1 and TRBJ2-7; D is ambiguous. The germline V gene encodes CDR1 MNHNS and CDR2 SASEGT. The CDR3 loop spans 14 amino acids. V lost 1 base to trimming and J lost 0 bases, with 7 bases between them.

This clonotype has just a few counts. The CDR3 spells CASSPHPTGTGGDYEQYF. The CDR3 nucleotides read TGTGCCAGCAGTCCACACCCGACCGGGACAGGGGGTGACTACGAGCAGTACTTC. The J gene is TRBJ2-7, the V gene TRBV12-3 or TRBV12-4; 11 bases map to TRBD1. The ends lost 5 bases at V and 3 bases at J; junction bases unmatched: 15. There are 18 residues in the CDR3.

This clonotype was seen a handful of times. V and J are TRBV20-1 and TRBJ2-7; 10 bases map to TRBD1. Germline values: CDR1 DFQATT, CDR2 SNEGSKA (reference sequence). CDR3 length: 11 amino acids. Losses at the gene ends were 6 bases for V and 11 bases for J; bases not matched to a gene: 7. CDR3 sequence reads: CSATDRGLEYF. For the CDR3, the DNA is TGCAGTGCCACGGACAGGGGGTTGGAGTACTTC.

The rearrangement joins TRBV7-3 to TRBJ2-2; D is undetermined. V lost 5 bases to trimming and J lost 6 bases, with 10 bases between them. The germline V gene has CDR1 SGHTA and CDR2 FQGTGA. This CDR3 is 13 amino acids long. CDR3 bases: TGTGCCAGCAGCCCAGTTGTCGCCGGGGAGCTGTTTTTT. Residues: CASSPVVAGELFF.

The CDR3 region is CASSLAGWSEQYF. CDR3 bases: TGCGCCAGCAGCTTGGCGGGTTGGAGCGAGCAGTACTTC. The genes are TRBV5-1 and TRBJ2-7; no reliable D call. The ends were cut back, 0 bases at V and 6 bases at J, with 10 bases in the middle. The CDR3 spans 13 residues. Germline-derived CDR1 and CDR2 are SGHRS and YFSETQ.

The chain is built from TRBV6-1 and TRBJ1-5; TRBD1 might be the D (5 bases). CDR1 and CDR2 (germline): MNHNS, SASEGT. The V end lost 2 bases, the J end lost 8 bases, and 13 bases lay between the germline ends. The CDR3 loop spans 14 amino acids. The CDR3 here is CASSEQGEWEPQHF. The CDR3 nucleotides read TGTGCCAGCAGTGAACAGGGAGAATGGGAGCCCCAGCATTTT.

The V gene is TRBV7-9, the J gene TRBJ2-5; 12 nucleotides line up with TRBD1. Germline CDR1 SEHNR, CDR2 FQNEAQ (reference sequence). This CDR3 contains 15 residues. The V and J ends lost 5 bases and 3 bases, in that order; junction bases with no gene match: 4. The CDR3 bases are TGTGCCAGCAGCCACGGGACAGGGGGCGAAGAGACCCAGTACTTC. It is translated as CASSHGTGGEETQYF.

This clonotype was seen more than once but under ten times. The CDR3: CASSFAGDLRQPQHF. In nucleotides, the CDR3 is TGTGCCAGCAGCTTTGCGGGGGATCTCAGACAGCCCCAGCATTTT. The genes are TRBV5-5 and TRBJ1-5, with D tentatively TRBD1 (5 bases). Looked up from germline, CDR1 is SGHKS and CDR2 is YYEKEE (reference sequence). V dropped 2 bases and J dropped 7 bases, with 16 bases sitting between them. The CDR3 consists of 15 residues.

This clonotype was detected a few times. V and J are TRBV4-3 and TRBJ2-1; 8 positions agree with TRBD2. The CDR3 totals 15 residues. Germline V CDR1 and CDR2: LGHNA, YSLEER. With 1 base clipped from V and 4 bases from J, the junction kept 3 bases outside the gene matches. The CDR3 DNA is TGCGCCAGCAGCCAAGGCCGGGGGGGGTACAATGAGCAGTTCTTC. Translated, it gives CASSQGRGGYNEQFF.

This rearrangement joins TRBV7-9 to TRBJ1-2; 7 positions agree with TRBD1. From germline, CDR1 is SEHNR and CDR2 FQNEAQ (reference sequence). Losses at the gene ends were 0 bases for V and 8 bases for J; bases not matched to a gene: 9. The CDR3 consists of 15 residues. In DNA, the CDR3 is TGTGCCAGCAGCTTAGCGACGGAACAGGGGTTCGGCTACACCTTC. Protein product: CASSLATEQGFGYTF.

The CDR3 loop is CASSPSTGPNTEAFF. The CDR3 DNA follows: TGTGCCAGCTCACCATCGACAGGGCCGAACACTGAAGCTTTCTTT. The rearrangement uses TRBV18 and TRBJ1-1; 7 bases fit TRBD1. Germline trimming cut 2 bases from V and 1 base from J; bases unmatched to any gene: 4. The CDR3 runs to 15 residues. The germline gives CDR1 KGHSH, CDR2 LQKENI. Complete variable domain (other parts from reference TRBV18 and TRBJ1-1): NAGVMQNPRHLVRRRGQEARLRCSPMKGHSHVYWYRQLPEEGLKFMVYLQKENIIDESGMPKERFSAEFPKEGPSILRIQQVVRGDSAAYFCASSPSTGPNTEAFFGQGTRLTVV.

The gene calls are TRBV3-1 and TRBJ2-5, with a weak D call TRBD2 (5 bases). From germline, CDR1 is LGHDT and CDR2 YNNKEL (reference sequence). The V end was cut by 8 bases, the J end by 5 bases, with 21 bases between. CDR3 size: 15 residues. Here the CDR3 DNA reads TGTGCCAGCGCAATACTTCTACCCAGGAGGGAGACCCAGTACTTC. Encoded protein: CASAILLPRRETQYF.

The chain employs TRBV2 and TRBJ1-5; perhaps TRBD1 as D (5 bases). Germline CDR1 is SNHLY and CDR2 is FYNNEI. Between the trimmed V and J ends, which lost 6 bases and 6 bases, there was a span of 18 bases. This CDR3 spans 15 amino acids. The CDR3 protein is CASRDQGFEGQPQHF. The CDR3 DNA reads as TGTGCCAGCAGGGATCAGGGTTTCGAAGGTCAGCCCCAGCATTTT. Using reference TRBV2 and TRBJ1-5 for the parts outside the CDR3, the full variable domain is EPEVTQTPSHQVTQMGQEVILRCVPISNHLYFYWYRQILGQKVEFLVSFYNNEISEKSEIFDDQFSVERPDGSNFTLKIRSTKLEDSAMYFCASRDQGFEGQPQHFGDGTRLSIL.

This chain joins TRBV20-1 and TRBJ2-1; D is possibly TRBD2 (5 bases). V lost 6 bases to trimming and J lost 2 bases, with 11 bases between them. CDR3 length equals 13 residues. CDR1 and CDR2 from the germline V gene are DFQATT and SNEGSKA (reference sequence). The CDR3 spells CSAQALAYNEQFF. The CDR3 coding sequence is TGCAGTGCCCAGGCACTAGCCTACAATGAGCAGTTCTTC.

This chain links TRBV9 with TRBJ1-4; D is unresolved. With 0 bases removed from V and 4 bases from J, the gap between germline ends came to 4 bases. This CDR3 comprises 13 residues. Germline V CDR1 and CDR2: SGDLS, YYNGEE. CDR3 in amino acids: CASSVDSNEKLFF. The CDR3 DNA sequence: TGTGCCAGCAGCGTAGACAGTAATGAAAAACTGTTTTTT.

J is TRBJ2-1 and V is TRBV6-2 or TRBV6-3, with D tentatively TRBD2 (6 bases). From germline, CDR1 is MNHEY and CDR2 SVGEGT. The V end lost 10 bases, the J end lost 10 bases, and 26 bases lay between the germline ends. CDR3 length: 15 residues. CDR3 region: CAIHGGENTAGEQFF. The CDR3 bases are TGTGCCATCCACGGCGGGGAGAATACCGCGGGGGAGCAGTTCTTC.

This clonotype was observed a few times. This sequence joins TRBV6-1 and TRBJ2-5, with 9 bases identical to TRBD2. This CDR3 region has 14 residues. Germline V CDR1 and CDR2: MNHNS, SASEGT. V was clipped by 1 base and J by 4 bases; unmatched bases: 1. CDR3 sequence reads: CASSEVAGVETQYF. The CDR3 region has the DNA TGTGCCAGCAGTGAAGTAGCGGGGGTAGAGACCCAGTACTTC.

CDR3 DNA sequence: TGTGCCAGCAGTCAGGACAGGGAGGGTTACAATGAGCAGTTCTTC. Its protein product is CASSQDREGYNEQFF. The rearrangement uses TRBV11-2 and TRBJ2-1; possible D gene TRBD1, 8 bases. Trimming removed 6 bases from V and 4 bases from J, with 16 bases in between. Germline V lookup: CDR1 SGHAT, CDR2 FQNNGV. The length of the CDR3 is 15 residues.

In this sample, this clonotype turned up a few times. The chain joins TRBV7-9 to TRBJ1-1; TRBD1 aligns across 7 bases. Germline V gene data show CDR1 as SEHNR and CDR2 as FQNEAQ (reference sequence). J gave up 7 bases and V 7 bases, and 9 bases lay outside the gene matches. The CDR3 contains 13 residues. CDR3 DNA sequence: TGTGCCAGCATTAATACAGGGGCGAATGAAGCTTTCTTT. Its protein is CASINTGANEAFF.

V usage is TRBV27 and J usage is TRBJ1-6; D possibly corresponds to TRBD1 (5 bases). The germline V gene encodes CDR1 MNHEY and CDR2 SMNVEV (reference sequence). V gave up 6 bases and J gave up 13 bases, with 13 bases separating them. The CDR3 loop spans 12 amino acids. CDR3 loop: CASRAVGDPLHF. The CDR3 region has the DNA TGTGCCAGCAGAGCCGTGGGGGACCCCCTCCACTTT.

The chain's CDR3 is CASSVGLAQRTDTQYF. The CDR3 DNA reads TGTGCCAGCAGCGTAGGACTAGCGCAACGCACAGATACGCAGTATTTT. The chain uses TRBV9 and TRBJ2-3; 8 nucleotides match TRBD2. The trim removed 0 bases at V and 1 base at J, leaving 4 bases unmatched. This CDR3 is built from 16 residues. Germline V gene lookup returns CDR1 SGDLS and CDR2 YYNGEE.

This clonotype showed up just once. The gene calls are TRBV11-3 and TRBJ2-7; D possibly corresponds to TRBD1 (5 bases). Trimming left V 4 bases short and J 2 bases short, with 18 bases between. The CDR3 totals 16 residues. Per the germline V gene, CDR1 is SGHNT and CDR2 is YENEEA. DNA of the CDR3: TGTGCCAGCAGCTCAGACGCAGGGTGGGGTACCTACGAGCAGTACTTC. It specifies CASSSDAGWGTYEQYF.

The chain's CDR3 is CASSESGLAGGREQYF. The CDR3 DNA follows: TGCGCCAGCAGCGAATCGGGACTAGCGGGAGGACGCGAGCAGTACTTC. V usage is TRBV5-1 and J usage is TRBJ2-7, with 15 bases aligning to TRBD2. The trim removed 4 bases at V and 6 bases at J, leaving 8 bases unmatched. In germline, CDR1 is SGHRS, CDR2 YFSETQ. The CDR3 length is 16 residues.